This T cell receptor (beta chain) was identified in a study of a mutant IDH1 vaccine in newly diagnosed glioma. Study summary: Patients got radiotherapy, temozolomide, or both beforehand, and most got both.

CDR3 length equals 12 residues. V was shortened by 1 base and J by 11 bases, with 11 bases between the two germline ends. The germline CDR1 and CDR2 sequences are SEHNR and FQNEAQ (reference sequence). The data were produced by immunoSEQ multiplex PCR, yet TCRdb's version contains in-frame clones alone and is incomplete. The sample holds about 51,000 clones, roughly 80% seen once. Worth noting for this clone: Its antigen remains unknown.

Study-wide findings and caveats: Pseudoprogression apparently tracked independently of changes in top peripheral T cell clonotypes.

The time point was: baseline, week 1 (first vaccination visit). Treatment noted: pre-vaccination baseline after standard-of-care therapy. New WHO grade 3 or 4 astrocytomas that were IDH1-mutant and ATRX-lost had been found in donors. The chain joins TRBV7-9 to TRBJ1-2; D is ambiguous. Specimen: PBMCs, collected from a glioma patient treated with radiotherapy, temozolomide or both. The source is a middle-aged woman with glioma. CDR3 loop: CASSLERADYTF. The CDR3 coding sequence is TGTGCCAGCAGCTTAGAGAGGGCTGATTACACCTTC.